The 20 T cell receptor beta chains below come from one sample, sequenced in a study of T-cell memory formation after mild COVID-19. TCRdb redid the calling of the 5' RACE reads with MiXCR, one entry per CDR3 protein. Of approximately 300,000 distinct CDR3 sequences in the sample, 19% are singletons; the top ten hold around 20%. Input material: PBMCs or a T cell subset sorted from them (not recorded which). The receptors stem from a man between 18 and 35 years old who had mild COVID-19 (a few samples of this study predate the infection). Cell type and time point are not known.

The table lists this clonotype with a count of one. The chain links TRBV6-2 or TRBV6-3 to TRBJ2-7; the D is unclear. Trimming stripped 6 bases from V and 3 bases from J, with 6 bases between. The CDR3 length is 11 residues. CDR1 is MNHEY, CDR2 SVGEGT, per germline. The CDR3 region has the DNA TGTGCCAGCAGCGACGACTACGAGCAGTACTTC. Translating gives CASSDDYEQYF.

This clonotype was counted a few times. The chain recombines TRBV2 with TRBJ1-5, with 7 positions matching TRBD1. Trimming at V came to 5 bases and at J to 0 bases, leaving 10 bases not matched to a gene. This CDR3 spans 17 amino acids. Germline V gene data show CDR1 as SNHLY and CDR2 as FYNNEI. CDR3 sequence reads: CASSSNRGAYSNQPQHF. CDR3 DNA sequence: TGTGCCAGCAGTTCTAACAGGGGCGCCTATAGCAATCAGCCCCAGCATTTT. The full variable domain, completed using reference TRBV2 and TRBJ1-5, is EPEVTQTPSHQVTQMGQEVILRCVPISNHLYFYWYRQILGQKVEFLVSFYNNEISEKSEIFDDQFSVERPDGSNFTLKIRSTKLEDSAMYFCASSSNRGAYSNQPQHFGDGTRLSIL.

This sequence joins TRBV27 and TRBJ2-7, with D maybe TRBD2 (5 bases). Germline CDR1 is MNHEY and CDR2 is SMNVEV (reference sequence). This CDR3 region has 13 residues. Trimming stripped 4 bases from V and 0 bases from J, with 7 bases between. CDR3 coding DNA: TGTGCCAGCAGTTCGGGGAGCTCCTACGAGCAGTACGTC. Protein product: CASSSGSSYEQYV.

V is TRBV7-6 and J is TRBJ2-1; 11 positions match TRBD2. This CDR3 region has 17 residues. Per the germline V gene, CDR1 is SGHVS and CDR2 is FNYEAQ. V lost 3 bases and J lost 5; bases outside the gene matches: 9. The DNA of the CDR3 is TGTGCCAGCAGCTTCTTAGCGGGGGGGCCCGGCCACAATGAGCAGTTCTTC. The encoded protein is CASSFLAGGPGHNEQFF.

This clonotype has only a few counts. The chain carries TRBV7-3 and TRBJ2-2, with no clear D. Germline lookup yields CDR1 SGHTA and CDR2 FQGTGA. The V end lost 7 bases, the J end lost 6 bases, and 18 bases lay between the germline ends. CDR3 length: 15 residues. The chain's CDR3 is CASTGITPKSGELFF. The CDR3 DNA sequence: TGTGCCAGCACCGGCATCACCCCAAAATCCGGGGAGCTGTTTTTT.

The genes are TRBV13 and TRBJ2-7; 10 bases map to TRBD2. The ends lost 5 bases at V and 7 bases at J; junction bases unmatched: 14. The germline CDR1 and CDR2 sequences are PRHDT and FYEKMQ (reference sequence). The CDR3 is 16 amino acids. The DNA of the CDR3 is TGTGCCAGCAGCCCCTTGGGGAGCGGGGGGGCTGGAGAGCAGTACTTC. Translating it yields CASSPLGSGGAGEQYF.

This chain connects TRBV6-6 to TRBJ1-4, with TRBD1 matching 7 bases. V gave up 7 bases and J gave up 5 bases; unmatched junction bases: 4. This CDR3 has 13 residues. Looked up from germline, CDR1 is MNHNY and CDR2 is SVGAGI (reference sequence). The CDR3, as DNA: TGTGCCAGCACCTCAGGGGGGAATGAAAAACTGTTTTTT. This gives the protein CASTSGGNEKLFF.

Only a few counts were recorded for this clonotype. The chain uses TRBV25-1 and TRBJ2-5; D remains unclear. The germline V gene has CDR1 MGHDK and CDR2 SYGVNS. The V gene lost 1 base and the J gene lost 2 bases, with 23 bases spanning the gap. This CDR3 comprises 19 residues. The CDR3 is CASSESPESLAGEQETQYF. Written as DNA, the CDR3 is TGTGCCAGCAGTGAATCCCCCGAATCTTTGGCAGGCGAACAAGAGACCCAGTACTTC.

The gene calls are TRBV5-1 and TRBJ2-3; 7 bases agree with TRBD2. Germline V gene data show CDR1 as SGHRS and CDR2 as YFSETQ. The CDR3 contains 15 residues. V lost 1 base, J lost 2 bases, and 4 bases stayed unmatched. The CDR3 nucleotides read TGCGCCAGCAGCTTGCAGCGGGGAACCACAGATACGCAGTATTTT. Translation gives CASSLQRGTTDTQYF.

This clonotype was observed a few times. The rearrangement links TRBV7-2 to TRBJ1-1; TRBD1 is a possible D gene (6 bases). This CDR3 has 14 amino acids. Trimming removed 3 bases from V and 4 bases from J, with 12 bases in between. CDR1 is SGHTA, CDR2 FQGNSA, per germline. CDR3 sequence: CASSLGAWGTEAFF. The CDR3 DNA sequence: TGTGCCAGCAGCTTGGGGGCTTGGGGCACTGAAGCTTTCTTT. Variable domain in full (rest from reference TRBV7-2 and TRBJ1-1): GAGVSQSPSNKVTEKGKDVELRCDPISGHTALYWYRQSLGQGLEFLIYFQGNSAPDKSGLPSDRFSAERTGGSVSTLTIQRTQQEDSAVYLCASSLGAWGTEAFFGQGTRLTVV.

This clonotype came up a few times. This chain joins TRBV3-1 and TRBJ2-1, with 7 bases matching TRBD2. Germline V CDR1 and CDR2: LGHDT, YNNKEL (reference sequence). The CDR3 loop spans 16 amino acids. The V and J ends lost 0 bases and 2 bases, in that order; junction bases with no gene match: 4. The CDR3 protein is CASSQDPSGAYNEQFF. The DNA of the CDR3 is TGTGCCAGCAGCCAAGATCCCAGCGGGGCCTACAATGAGCAGTTCTTC.

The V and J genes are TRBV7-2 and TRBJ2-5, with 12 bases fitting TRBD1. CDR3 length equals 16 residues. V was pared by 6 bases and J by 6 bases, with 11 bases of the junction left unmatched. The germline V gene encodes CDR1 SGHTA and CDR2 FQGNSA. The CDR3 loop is CASSAPGTGGTKTQYF. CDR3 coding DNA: TGTGCCAGCAGTGCCCCTGGGACAGGGGGCACGAAGACCCAGTACTTC.

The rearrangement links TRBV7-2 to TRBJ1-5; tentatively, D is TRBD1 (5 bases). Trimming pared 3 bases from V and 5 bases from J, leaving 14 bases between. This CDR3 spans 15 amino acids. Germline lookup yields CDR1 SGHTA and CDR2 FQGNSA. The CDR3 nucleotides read TGTGCCAGCAGCTTTTGGGGGGTTGGGGATCAGCCCCAGCATTTT. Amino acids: CASSFWGVGDQPQHF. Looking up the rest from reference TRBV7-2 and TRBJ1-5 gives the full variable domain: GAGVSQSPSNKVTEKGKDVELRCDPISGHTALYWYRQSLGQGLEFLIYFQGNSAPDKSGLPSDRFSAERTGGSVSTLTIQRTQQEDSAVYLCASSFWGVGDQPQHFGDGTRLSIL.

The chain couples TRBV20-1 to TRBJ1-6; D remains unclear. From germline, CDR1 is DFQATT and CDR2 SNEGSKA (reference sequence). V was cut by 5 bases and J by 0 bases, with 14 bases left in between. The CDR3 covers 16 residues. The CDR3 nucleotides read TGCAGTGCTCCGGTCCGAGGTAGCTCCTATAATTCACCCCTCCACTTT. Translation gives CSAPVRGSSYNSPLHF.

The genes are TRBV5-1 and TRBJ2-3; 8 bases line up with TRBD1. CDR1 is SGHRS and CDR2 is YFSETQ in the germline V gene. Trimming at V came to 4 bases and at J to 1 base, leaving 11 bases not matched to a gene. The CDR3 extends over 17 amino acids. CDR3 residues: CASSTDPPGQGTDTQYF. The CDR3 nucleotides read TGCGCCAGCAGCACTGACCCACCGGGACAGGGCACAGATACGCAGTATTTT.

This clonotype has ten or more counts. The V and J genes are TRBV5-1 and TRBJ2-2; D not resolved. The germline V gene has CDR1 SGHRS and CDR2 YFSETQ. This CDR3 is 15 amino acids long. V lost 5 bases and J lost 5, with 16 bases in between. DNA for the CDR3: TGCGCCAGCAGTCCCATTCTCGGCGGTACCGGGGAGCTGTTTTTT. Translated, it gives CASSPILGGTGELFF. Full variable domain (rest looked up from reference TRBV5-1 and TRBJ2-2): KAGVTQTPRYLIKTRGQQVTLSCSPISGHRSVSWYQQTPGQGLQFLFEYFSETQRNKGNFPGRFSGRQFSNSRSEMNVSTLELGDSALYLCASSPILGGTGELFFGEGSRLTVL.

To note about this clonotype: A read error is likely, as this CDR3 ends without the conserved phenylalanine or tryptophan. CDR3 coding DNA: TGTGCCAGCAGCCAGGCCGATTTAGCCAAAAACATTCAGTACTTA. It specifies CASSQADLAKNIQYL. The chain joins TRBV4-2 to TRBJ2-4; unclear D gene. V was shortened by 3 bases and J by 0 bases, with 9 bases between the two germline ends. CDR1 and CDR2 from the germline V gene are LGHNA and YNFKEQ. The CDR3 has 15 amino acids.

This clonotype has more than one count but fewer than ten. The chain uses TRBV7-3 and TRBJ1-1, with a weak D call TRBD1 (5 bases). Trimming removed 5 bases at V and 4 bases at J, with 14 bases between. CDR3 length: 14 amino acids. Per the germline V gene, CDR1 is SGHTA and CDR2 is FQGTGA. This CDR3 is CASSRGWGSTEAFF. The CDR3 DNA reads TGTGCCAGCAGCCGTGGATGGGGGAGCACTGAAGCTTTCTTT.

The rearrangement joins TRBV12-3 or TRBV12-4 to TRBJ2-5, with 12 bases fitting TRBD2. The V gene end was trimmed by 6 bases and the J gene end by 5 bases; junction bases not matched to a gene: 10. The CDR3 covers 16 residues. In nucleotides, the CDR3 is TGTGCCAGCAGATCTCTAGCGGGGGGGCCGTCGGAGACCCAGTACTTC. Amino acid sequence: CASRSLAGGPSETQYF.

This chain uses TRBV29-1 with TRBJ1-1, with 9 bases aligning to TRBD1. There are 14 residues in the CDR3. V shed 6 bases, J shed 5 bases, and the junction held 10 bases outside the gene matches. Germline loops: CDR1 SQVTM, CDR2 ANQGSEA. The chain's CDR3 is CSVRGTGQGTEAFF. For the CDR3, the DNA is TGCAGCGTGAGGGGGACAGGGCAAGGGACTGAAGCTTTCTTT.